This T cell receptor beta chain stems from a study of T-cell memory formation after mild COVID-19. TCRdb re-called the 5' RACE reads through MiXCR, storing one row per CDR3 protein. The data contain 400,000 to 450,000 distinct CDR3 sequences, roughly 18% of them singletons. This clonotype was counted between two and nine times. This TCR was sampled from a man aged 18 to 35 who had mild COVID-19 (a few samples of this study predate the infection). Cell type and time point are not known. The source material was PBMCs or a T cell subset sorted from them (not recorded which).

Here the CDR3 DNA reads TGTGCCAGCAGTTACTCGAGCCCCCGCGACTATGGCTACACCTTC. Its protein is CASSYSSPRDYGYTF. V usage is TRBV6-5 and J usage is TRBJ1-2; D remains unclear. CDR1 MNHEY and CDR2 SVGAGI come from the germline V gene. CDR3 size: 15 residues. The ends were cut back, 0 bases at V and 3 bases at J, with 11 bases in the middle.